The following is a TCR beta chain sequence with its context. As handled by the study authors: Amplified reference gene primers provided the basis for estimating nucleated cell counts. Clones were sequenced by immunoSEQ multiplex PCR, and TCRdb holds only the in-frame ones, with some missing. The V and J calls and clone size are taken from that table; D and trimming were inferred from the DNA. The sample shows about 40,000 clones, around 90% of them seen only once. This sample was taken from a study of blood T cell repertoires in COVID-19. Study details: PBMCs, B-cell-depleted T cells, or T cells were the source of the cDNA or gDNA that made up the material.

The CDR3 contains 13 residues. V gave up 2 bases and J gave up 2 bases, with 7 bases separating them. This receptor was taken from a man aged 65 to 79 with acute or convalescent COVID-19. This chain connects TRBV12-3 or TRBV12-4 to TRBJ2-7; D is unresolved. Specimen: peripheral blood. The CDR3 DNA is TGTGCCAGCAGTTTATTACAGCCCTACGAGCAGTACTTC. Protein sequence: CASSLLQPYEQYF.